One sample yielded the 30 T cell receptor beta chains listed below, sequenced in a study of chemoradiotherapy in HPV16-positive cancers. Clones were read by immunoSEQ multiplex PCR, and TCRdb kept only the in-frame ones, dropping some. The sample shows approximately 7,000 clones, roughly nine tenths of them seen only once. This specimen consisted of tumor tissue, obtained from a patient who underwent chemoradiotherapy. The receptor source for this set is a human donor with HPV-associated anogenital cancer.

This clone was observed once. The chain joins TRBV9 to TRBJ2-2; D is possibly TRBD2 (6 bases). Per the germline V gene, CDR1 is SGDLS and CDR2 is YYNGEE. This CDR3 spans 16 amino acids. Trimming stripped 1 base from V and 0 bases from J, with 10 bases between. The CDR3 spells CASSVYGSANTGELFF. The CDR3 DNA follows: TGTGCCAGCAGCGTATACGGGAGCGCGAACACCGGGGAGCTGTTTTTT.

The chain is built from TRBV30 and TRBJ2-7, with a tentative D call TRBD1 (6 bases). The germline V gene has CDR1 GTSNPN and CDR2 SVGIG (reference sequence). V lost 3 bases to trimming and J lost 3 bases, with 6 bases between them. The CDR3 sequence is 11 residues long. CDR3 protein: CAWRQGYEQYF. CDR3 sequence (DNA): TGTGCCTGGAGACAGGGCTACGAGCAGTACTTC.

The chain couples TRBV5-6 to TRBJ2-5, with TRBD1 matching over 11 bases. The germline CDR1 and CDR2 sequences are SGHDT and YYEEEE. The CDR3 has 14 amino acids. With V trimmed by 4 bases and J by 4 bases, 3 bases remained unmatched. The CDR3 here is CASSDGTGGETQYF. The CDR3 DNA reads as TGTGCCAGCAGCGATGGGACAGGGGGAGAGACCCAGTACTTC.

V is TRBV18 and J is TRBJ1-4, with D unclear. Germline V gene sequence: CDR1 KGHSH, CDR2 LQKENI. This CDR3 is built from 16 residues. Trimming removed 0 bases from V and 5 bases from J, with 13 bases in between. The CDR3 spells CASSPPRHSRNEKLFF. The CDR3 DNA reads as TGTGCCAGCTCACCACCGCGGCACAGTAGGAATGAAAAACTGTTTTTT.

The CDR3 nucleotides read TGTGCCAGCCGCGACACTTCGGGAAACACCATATATTTT. Its translation is CASRDTSGNTIYF. This chain connects TRBV18 to TRBJ1-3; D remains ambiguous. V was shortened by 8 bases and J by 4 bases, with 12 bases between the two germline ends. This CDR3 contains 13 residues. Germline loops: CDR1 KGHSH, CDR2 LQKENI.

This rearrangement joins TRBV10-3 to TRBJ2-2, with 7 bases aligning to TRBD1. V gave up 11 bases and J gave up 4 bases; unmatched junction bases: 7. The germline V gene has CDR1 ENHRY and CDR2 SYGVKD. This CDR3 comprises 13 residues. CDR3 sequence: CASNAGGTGELFF. The CDR3 bases are TGTGCCTCGAACGCAGGGGGCACCGGGGAGCTGTTTTTT.

This chain joins TRBV15 and TRBJ2-5; possibly TRBD1 for D (6 bases). This CDR3 region has 15 residues. V lost 5 bases and J lost 4, with 17 bases in between. Looked up from germline, CDR1 is LNHNV and CDR2 is YYDKDF (reference sequence). The CDR3 DNA reads TGTGCCACCAGCCGAGGTGGGACAAACCGAGAGACCCAGTACTTC. This encodes CATSRGGTNRETQYF.

The chain employs TRBV18 and TRBJ2-2; 7 positions match TRBD2. Germline assignment: CDR1 KGHSH and CDR2 LQKENI. CDR3 length equals 17 residues. V lost 6 bases and J lost 4; bases outside the gene matches: 14. The CDR3 DNA sequence: TGTGCCAGCTCCCAAATACGCGGGGGTAGCGCCACCGGGGAGCTGTTTTTT. This translates into CASSQIRGGSATGELFF.

V and J are TRBV5-1 and TRBJ2-7, with TRBD1 identical over 9 bases. The germline gives CDR1 SGHRS, CDR2 YFSETQ. The CDR3 has 15 residues. Trimming took 3 bases from V and 2 from J; bases not matched to a gene: 6. CDR3 nucleotides: TGCGCCAGCAGCTCCGGACAGGGGATACCCTACGAGCAGTACTTC. Protein sequence: CASSSGQGIPYEQYF.

This clone was observed a few times. V gene TRBV9 combines with J gene TRBJ1-1; 9 bases are a match to TRBD1. The germline gives CDR1 SGDLS, CDR2 YYNGEE. The CDR3 consists of 15 residues. With V trimmed by 4 bases and J by 5 bases, 9 bases remained unmatched. The CDR3 coding sequence is TGTGCCAGCAGCCCGCGGGGACAGGGTGCTACTGAAGCTTTCTTT. It encodes CASSPRGQGATEAFF.

The rearrangement joins TRBV11-2 to TRBJ1-1; possible D gene TRBD1, 5 bases. The CDR3 contains 15 residues. Per the germline V gene, CDR1 is SGHAT and CDR2 is FQNNGV. V was clipped by 7 bases and J by 3 bases, with 18 bases between them. DNA of the CDR3: TGTGCCAGCATCCCCAGAGGGGTAGGTGACACTGAAGCTTTCTTT. It encodes CASIPRGVGDTEAFF.

This chain uses TRBV18 with TRBJ1-2; D uncertain. Germline-derived CDR1 and CDR2 are KGHSH and LQKENI. V dropped 0 bases and J dropped 8 bases, with 10 bases sitting between them. CDR3 length equals 13 residues. In DNA, the CDR3 is TGTGCCAGCTCACCACCGAGAGTAGAGGGCTACACCTTC. Residues: CASSPPRVEGYTF.

This sequence joins TRBV28 and TRBJ2-1; TRBD1 matches at 7 bases. CDR1 is MDHEN and CDR2 is SYDVKM in the germline V gene. The length of the CDR3 is 15 residues. This CDR3 reads CATTEGASTYNEQFF. CDR3 nucleotide sequence: TGTGCAACAACCGAGGGGGCCAGCACCTACAATGAGCAGTTCTTC.

The chain couples TRBV7-3 to TRBJ2-3; 9 nucleotides line up with TRBD2. The CDR3 loop spans 15 amino acids. Per germline, CDR1 SGHTA and CDR2 FQGTGA. V shed 2 bases and J 0 bases; nucleotides not matched to a gene: 0. The CDR3: CASSLAGGSTDTQYF. The CDR3 bases are TGTGCCAGCAGCTTAGCGGGAGGGAGCACAGATACGCAGTATTTT.

The table lists this clone with a few counts. This chain joins TRBV18 and TRBJ1-1; the D gene is possibly TRBD1 (6 bases). This CDR3 spans 15 amino acids. Per germline, CDR1 KGHSH and CDR2 LQKENI. The V end lost 5 bases, the J end lost 3 bases, and 16 bases lay between the germline ends. DNA of the CDR3: TGTGCCAGCTCATCCGGACAGTTCGTTGACACTGAAGCTTTCTTT. This codes for CASSSGQFVDTEAFF. Looking up the rest from reference TRBV18 and TRBJ1-1 gives the full variable domain: NAGVMQNPRHLVRRRGQEARLRCSPMKGHSHVYWYRQLPEEGLKFMVYLQKENIIDESGMPKERFSAEFPKEGPSILRIQQVVRGDSAAYFCASSSGQFVDTEAFFGQGTRLTVV.

The gene calls are TRBV14 and TRBJ1-6; 8 positions match TRBD1. The V and J ends lost 3 bases and 10 bases, in that order; junction bases with no gene match: 5. The CDR3 spans 14 residues. The V gene's germline CDR1 is SGHDN and CDR2 FVKESK. The CDR3 loop reads CASSHGQGNSPLHF. The CDR3 region has the DNA TGTGCCAGCAGCCATGGACAGGGTAACTCACCCCTCCACTTT.

The V call is TRBV5-4, the J call TRBJ1-6; TRBD1 might be the D (5 bases). Germline V gene data show CDR1 as SGHNT and CDR2 as YYREEE (reference sequence). V was pared by 4 bases and J by 7 bases, with 15 bases between. The CDR3 length is 15 residues. Here the CDR3 reads CASSPQQGENSPLHF. Here the CDR3 DNA reads TGTGCCAGCAGCCCCCAGCAGGGTGAGAATTCACCCCTCCACTTT.

This clone was counted only a few times. This chain uses TRBV5-5 with TRBJ1-1; perhaps TRBD1 as D (6 bases). This CDR3 has 14 amino acids. Per germline, CDR1 SGHKS and CDR2 YYEKEE (reference sequence). The V gene lost 3 bases and the J gene lost 3 bases, with 12 bases spanning the gap. CDR3 loop: CASSWGPDDTEAFF. For the CDR3, the DNA is TGTGCCAGCAGCTGGGGGCCTGATGACACTGAAGCTTTCTTT.

The V call is TRBV19, the J call TRBJ1-1; D perhaps matches TRBD1 (5 bases). This CDR3 comprises 14 residues. Trimming removed 9 bases from V and 3 bases from J, with 17 bases in between. Germline V gene lookup returns CDR1 LNHDA and CDR2 SQIVND (reference sequence). CDR3 protein: CASRGRDGYTEAFF. CDR3 DNA sequence: TGTGCCAGCCGGGGGAGAGATGGATACACTGAAGCTTTCTTT.

This clone came up once. The CDR3 sequence: CASSVSLAGGGTQYF. The CDR3 DNA reads as TGTGCCAGCAGCGTATCCCTAGCGGGAGGCGGGACGCAGTATTTT. V and J are TRBV9 and TRBJ2-3; TRBD2 agrees at 11 bases. V lost 1 base to trimming and J lost 9 bases; unmatched junction nucleotides: 7. Germline CDR1 SGDLS, CDR2 YYNGEE. The CDR3 is 15 amino acids.

V usage is TRBV7-8 and J usage is TRBJ2-5; a weak D match, TRBD2 (7 bases). From germline, CDR1 is SGHVS and CDR2 FQNEAQ. Trimming pared 5 bases from V and 5 bases from J, leaving 15 bases between. The CDR3 sequence is 14 residues long. CDR3 sequence: CASSPTRGGETQYF. In DNA, the CDR3 is TGTGCCAGCAGCCCGACAAGGGGGGGGGAGACCCAGTACTTC.

The chain joins TRBV19 to TRBJ2-1; 7 positions match TRBD2. The V gene end was trimmed by 9 bases and the J gene end by 6 bases; junction bases not matched to a gene: 8. This CDR3 comprises 13 residues. Germline CDR1 reads LNHDA; CDR2 reads SQIVND (reference sequence). The chain's CDR3 is CASGAGIGNEQFF. CDR3 bases: TGTGCCAGCGGAGCGGGAATCGGCAATGAGCAGTTCTTC.

The chain uses TRBV7-8 and TRBJ2-6; D is ambiguous. This CDR3 has 16 amino acids. Germline loops: CDR1 SGHVS, CDR2 FQNEAQ. V shed 5 bases and J shed 2 bases, with 13 bases lying between them. The DNA of the CDR3 is TGTGCCAGCAGCGCCGAGGATTTGGCTGGGGCCAACGTCCTGACTTTC. As protein: CASSAEDLAGANVLTF.

This chain links TRBV9 with TRBJ1-4; D is uncertain. Germline CDR1 reads SGDLS; CDR2 reads YYNGEE. V lost 0 bases and J 6 bases, leaving 12 bases between the germline ends. CDR3 length equals 15 residues. The CDR3 spells CASSVDGRPDEKLFF. CDR3 nucleotides: TGTGCCAGCAGCGTAGACGGCAGGCCGGATGAAAAACTGTTTTTT.

This chain links TRBV15 with TRBJ2-1; 8 bases are shared with TRBD2. The junction had 7 bases not matched to a gene; V was cut back by 0 bases and J by 6 bases. From germline, CDR1 is LNHNV and CDR2 YYDKDF (reference sequence). This CDR3 comprises 16 residues. The CDR3 protein is CATSRDSGGLGNEQFF. DNA for the CDR3: TGTGCCACCAGCAGAGACTCGGGAGGGCTGGGCAATGAGCAGTTCTTC.

This chain links TRBV10-2 with TRBJ2-1, with TRBD2 identical over 7 bases. This CDR3 has 12 residues. In germline, CDR1 is WSHSY, CDR2 SAAADI. The V gene end was trimmed by 6 bases and the J gene end by 9 bases; junction bases not matched to a gene: 5. CDR3: CASRPSGSEQFF. The CDR3 DNA sequence: TGCGCCAGCAGACCTAGCGGCAGTGAGCAGTTCTTC.

The chain uses TRBV6-5 and TRBJ2-7; 8 bases align to TRBD1. There are 14 residues in the CDR3. Germline CDR1 MNHEY, CDR2 SVGAGI. V gave up 5 bases and J gave up 2 bases; unmatched junction bases: 5. CDR3 in DNA: TGTGCCAGCAGTAGGCAGGGGGCTCCCTACGAGCAGTACTTC. Translated, it gives CASSRQGAPYEQYF.

The sample holds one count of this clone. The chain links TRBV7-9 to TRBJ2-1; D is ambiguous. V dropped 2 bases and J dropped 6 bases, with 5 bases sitting between them. This CDR3 region has 12 residues. The germline CDR1 and CDR2 sequences are SEHNR and FQNEAQ (reference sequence). The CDR3 DNA reads TGTGCCAGCAGCTTACTCGTCAATGAGCAGTTCTTC. It yields the protein CASSLLVNEQFF.

The chain links TRBV28 to TRBJ2-1; 7 positions match TRBD2. V dropped 8 bases and J dropped 3; count of bases not matched to a gene: 4. The CDR3 spans 13 residues. Germline CDR1 MDHEN, CDR2 SYDVKM. The CDR3: CASSSGYYNEQFF. The CDR3 nucleotides are TGTGCCAGCTCTAGCGGCTACTACAATGAGCAGTTCTTC.

CDR3 sequence: CVTHTGTNSYEQYF. CDR3 coding DNA: TGTGTAACTCACACCGGGACTAACTCCTACGAGCAGTACTTC. The rearrangement uses TRBV5-4 and TRBJ2-7; 7 nucleotides align to TRBD2. Per the germline V gene, CDR1 is SGHNT and CDR2 is YYREEE (reference sequence). This CDR3 contains 14 residues.